A selection of T cell receptor beta chains follows, all from one sample in a study of STAT3 mutations in large granular lymphocyte leukemia. The repertoire was sequenced with immunoSEQ multiplex PCR; TCRdb's copy has only in-frame clones and lacks some. Among about 5,700 clones listed, around four fifths were seen once. The sequenced material came from peripheral blood mononuclear cells. The receptor source for this set is a man in his forties with T-cell large granular lymphocyte leukemia. Some clones in this sample may be carry-over from other donors' samples. CDR3s include the opening cysteine and the closing phenylalanine or tryptophan. Each record gives: clone size, D gene, J gene, V gene, CDR3 DNA, CDR3 protein. The D gene is left open where the match is weak. Size is stated for part of the rows, as once, few or many counts, or as a class when the clone is expanded.

. TRBD2 TRBJ2-2 TRBV29-1 TGCAGCGTAGATAGCGGGACCGACACCGGGGAGCTGTTTTTT CSVDSGTDTGELFF
. . TRBJ2-3 TRBV7-3 TGTGCCAGCAGCTTAACCGCCACGAACACAGATACGCAGTATTTT CASSLTATNTDTQYF
once TRBD1 TRBJ2-7 TRBV11-2 TGTGCCAGCAGCTTAAGAGAGGGGGCCAGGTACGAGCAGTACTTC CASSLREGARYEQYF
. TRBD2 TRBJ2-2 TRBV11-1 TGTGCCAGCAGCTTAGACGGACTAGGCTGGGCCGGGGAGCTGTTTTTT CASSLDGLGWAGELFF
medium-sized . TRBJ2-7 TRBV9 TGTGCCAGCAGCGTAGCTCCGAAACTTGTTCCCCACGAGCAGTACTTC CASSVAPKLVPHEQYF
. TRBD1 TRBJ2-7 TRBV5-4 TGTGCCAGCAGCTTGGTCACAGGGGGCGTCCTCTACGAGCAGTACTTC CASSLVTGGVLYEQYF
. TRBD1 TRBJ2-5 TRBV25-1 TGTGCCAGCGGCGAAAGAGGACAGGGGACTGAGACCCAGTACTTC CASGERGQGTETQYF
. . TRBJ2-1 TRBV18 TGTGCCAGCTCACCAGGGATGGACTACAATGAGCAGTTCTTC CASSPGMDYNEQFF
. . TRBJ1-1 TRBV18 TGTGCCAGCTCACGACGAACCTCCGAAGCTTTCTTT CASSRRTSEAFF
few . TRBJ1-4 TRBV28 TGTGCCAGCAGTCCACAGTTAACGGGGGAAAAACTGTTTTTT CASSPQLTGEKLFF
once TRBD1 TRBJ2-3 TRBV5-6 TGTGCCAGCAGCTTGTTTCCGGACAGGGATGCAGATACGCAGTATTTT CASSLFPDRDADTQYF
. TRBD1 TRBJ2-3 TRBV6-5 TGTGCCAGCAGTTCCTCGGGACAGGGATACACAGATACGCAGTATTTT CASSSSGQGYTDTQYF
. . TRBJ1-4 TRBV28 TGTGCCACCCATAGTGAAAAACTGTTTTTT CATHSEKLFF
. . TRBJ2-5 TRBV30 TGTGCCTGGAGTAGAGGGGCCCCCGAGACCCAGTACTTC CAWSRGAPETQYF
. TRBD1 TRBJ2-3 TRBV6-1 TGTGCCAGCAGGGACAGGGCAGGCACAGATACGCAGTATTTT CASRDRAGTDTQYF
. . TRBJ2-5 TRBV11-1 TGTGCCAGCAGCTCGGGACCGAGGGGAGAGACCCAGTACTTC CASSSGPRGETQYF
. TRBD2 TRBJ2-7 TRBV28 TGTGCCAGCAGTTCCGGGACTAGCGGGACAAAAGGAGACGAGCAGTACTTC CASSSGTSGTKGDEQYF
. . TRBJ1-3 TRBV10-3 TGTGCCATCAGTGACCAAGTCAGCTCTGGAAACACCATATATTTT CAISDQVSSGNTIYF
. TRBD2 TRBJ2-1 TRBV7-9 TGTGCCAGCAGTCCATTGGCGGGAGGGCCGGATGAGCAGTTCTTC CASSPLAGGPDEQFF
. TRBD2 TRBJ2-1 TRBV4-2 TGTGCCAGCAGCCCCCCTGTGGGAGGGGCTGAGCAGTTCTTC CASSPPVGGAEQFF
few . TRBJ2-2 TRBV21-1 TGTGCCAGCAGCAAGGCTAGCGGAGACAACACCGGGGAGCTGTTTTTT CASSKASGDNTGELFF
few . TRBJ2-1 TRBV5-1 TGCGCCAGCAGCTTGCGTGGGGTATTCGGGGGTGAGCAGTTCTTC CASSLRGVFGGEQFF
once . TRBJ2-6 TRBV4-1 TGCGCCAGCAGCCAAGATCGCGGGACACTTAGCTCTGGGGCCAACGTCCTGACTTTC CASSQDRGTLSSGANVLTF
. . TRBJ2-7 TRBV7-9 TGTGCCAGCAGCCAGGCAGGGGTGACCTACGAGCAGTACTTC CASSQAGVTYEQYF
. TRBD2 TRBJ2-7 TRBV18 TGTGCCAGCTCGGCATCGACGATTCAAGCGGGGTACTACGAGCAGTACTTC CASSASTIQAGYYEQYF
. . TRBJ2-3 TRBV4-2 TGTGCCAGCAGCCGCTACTCCGGGACGACCTCCACAGATACGCAGTATTTT CASSRYSGTTSTDTQYF
. TRBD1 TRBJ2-7 TRBV28 TGTGCCAGCAGTCCCTTGGGACAGGGATACTACGAGCAGTACTTC CASSPLGQGYYEQYF
. TRBD2 TRBJ2-3 TRBV7-8 TGTGCCAGCAGCTTAGACGGGAGGAATGGAGATACGCAGTATTTT CASSLDGRNGDTQYF
. . TRBJ1-5 TRBV5-1 TGCGCCAGCAGTCCAGGGGATCAGCCCCAGCATTTT CASSPGDQPQHF
. . TRBJ2-7 TRBV5-4 TGTGCCAGCAGCTTGGAGGGTCACTCCTACGAGCAGTACTTC CASSLEGHSYEQYF
. TRBD2 TRBJ2-2 TRBV4-1 TGCGCCAGCACCCCAAGGTCGGCGGGAGGGACCGGGGAGCTGTTTTTT CASTPRSAGGTGELFF
few TRBD1 TRBJ1-2 TRBV28 TGTGCCAGCAGTTCCTCGGACAGGGTTTATGGCTACACCTTC CASSSSDRVYGYTF
. . TRBJ1-5 TRBV9 TGTGCCAGCAGCCAAAACGTGGATAGCAATCAGCCCCAGCATTTT CASSQNVDSNQPQHF
few TRBD2 TRBJ2-7 TRBV27 TGTGCCACCTCAGCGCGGGAGGGGTACGAGCAGTACTTC CATSAREGYEQYF
. TRBD1 TRBJ1-5 TRBV19 TGTGCCAGTAGTATCAGTCTCCCCCTGTACAGGGGATACAATCAGCCCCAGCATTTT CASSISLPLYRGYNQPQHF